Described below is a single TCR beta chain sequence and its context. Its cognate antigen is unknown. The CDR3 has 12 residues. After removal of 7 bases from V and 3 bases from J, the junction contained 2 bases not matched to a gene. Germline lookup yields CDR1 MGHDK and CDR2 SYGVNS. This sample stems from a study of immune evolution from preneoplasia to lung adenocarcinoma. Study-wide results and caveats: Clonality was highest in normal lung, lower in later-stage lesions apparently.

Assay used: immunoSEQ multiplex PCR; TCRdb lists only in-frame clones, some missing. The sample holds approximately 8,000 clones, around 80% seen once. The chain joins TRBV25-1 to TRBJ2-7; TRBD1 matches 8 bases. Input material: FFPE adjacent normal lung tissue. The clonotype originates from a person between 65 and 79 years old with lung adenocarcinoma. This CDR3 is CASTGQGYEQYF. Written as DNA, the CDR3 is TGTGCCAGCACTGGACAGGGCTACGAGCAGTACTTC.